This T cell receptor (beta chain) is from a study of blood T cell repertoires in COVID-19. The table came from immunoSEQ multiplex PCR; TCRdb's copy has only in-frame clones and leaves some out. The sample holds around 230,000 clones; around four fifths are singletons and the top ten take 2.5%. V shed 4 bases and J 3 bases; nucleotides not matched to a gene: 14. The V gene's germline CDR1 is SGHRS and CDR2 YFSETQ. CDR3 length equals 17 residues. The receptor was isolated from a woman in her forties with active or convalescent COVID-19. The sequenced material came from peripheral blood. The V call is TRBV5-1, the J call TRBJ2-7; the match to TRBD2 covers 9 bases. CDR3 sequence: CASSPRVSGGGYYEQYF. The CDR3 bases are TGCGCCAGCAGCCCCCGGGTTAGCGGGGGAGGATACTACGAGCAGTACTTC.